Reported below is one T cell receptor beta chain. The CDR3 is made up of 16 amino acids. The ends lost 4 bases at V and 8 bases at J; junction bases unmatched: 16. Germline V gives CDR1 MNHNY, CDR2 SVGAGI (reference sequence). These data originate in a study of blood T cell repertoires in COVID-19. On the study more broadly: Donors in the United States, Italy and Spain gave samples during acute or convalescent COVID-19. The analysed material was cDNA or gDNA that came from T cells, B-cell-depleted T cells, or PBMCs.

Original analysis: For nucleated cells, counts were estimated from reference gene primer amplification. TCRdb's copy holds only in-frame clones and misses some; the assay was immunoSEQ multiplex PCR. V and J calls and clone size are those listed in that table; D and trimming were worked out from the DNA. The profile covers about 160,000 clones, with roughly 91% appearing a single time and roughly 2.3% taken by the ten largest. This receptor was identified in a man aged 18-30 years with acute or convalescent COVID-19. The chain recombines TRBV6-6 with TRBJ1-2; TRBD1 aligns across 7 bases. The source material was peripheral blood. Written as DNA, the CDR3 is TGTGCCAGCAGTTTCCCCGTTGACAGGGCCCTTCGGGGCTACACCTTC. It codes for CASSFPVDRALRGYTF.